The 12 T cell receptor beta chains listed next were all sequenced from one sample in a study of blood T cell repertoires in COVID-19. This table comes from immunoSEQ multiplex PCR, and its TCRdb copy is limited to in-frame clones, with some not included. The sample comprises 300,000 to 400,000 clones, more than 75% of which are singletons, and about 2.5% rests with the top ten. Sequencing input: peripheral blood. These receptors were taken from a woman aged 60-70 years with COVID-19, enrolled during active disease.

This chain links TRBV7-2 with TRBJ1-1; no firm D call. CDR1 and CDR2 (germline): SGHTA, FQGNSA. V lost 5 bases to trimming and J lost 1 base, with 5 bases between them. The CDR3 is made up of 12 amino acids. The CDR3 sequence: CASSPRNTEAFF. Written as DNA, the CDR3 is TGTGCCAGCAGCCCGCGGAACACTGAAGCTTTCTTT.

The chain recombines TRBV7-2 with TRBJ1-1; 11 bases are shared with TRBD1. The length of the CDR3 is 14 residues. Germline V gives CDR1 SGHTA, CDR2 FQGNSA. The V and J ends lost 5 bases and 5 bases, in that order; junction bases with no gene match: 4. The CDR3 sequence is CASSGQGARTEAFF. Written as DNA, the CDR3 is TGTGCCAGCAGCGGACAGGGGGCACGTACTGAAGCTTTCTTT.

The genes are TRBV6-5 and TRBJ2-7, with 8 bases lining up with TRBD1. Germline V CDR1 and CDR2: MNHEY, SVGAGI. The CDR3 is 15 residues long. J gave up 7 bases and V 6 bases, and 14 bases lay outside the gene matches. CDR3 residues: CASSLTGAGYSEQYF. Written as DNA, the CDR3 is TGTGCCAGCAGCCTGACAGGGGCCGGGTATAGTGAGCAGTACTTC.

The chain has TRBV10-1 and TRBJ2-1; 8 bases are shared with TRBD2. This CDR3 has 16 amino acids. After removal of 0 bases from V and 3 bases from J, the junction contained 4 bases not matched to a gene. CDR1 is WNHNN and CDR2 is SYGVQD in the germline V gene (reference sequence). As DNA, the CDR3 is TGCGCCAGCAGTGAGTCGGGGCGGGGGGACTACAATGAGCAGTTCTTC. Translating it yields CASSESGRGDYNEQFF.

The chain employs TRBV9 and TRBJ1-1; D remains ambiguous. Germline lookup yields CDR1 SGDLS and CDR2 YYNGEE. V lost 6 bases and J lost 1, with 10 bases in between. The CDR3 length is 13 residues. DNA for the CDR3: TGTGCCAGCACCAAGCATCAGAACACTGAAGCTTTCTTT. Protein sequence: CASTKHQNTEAFF.

This clone has more than one count but fewer than ten. V gene TRBV7-2 combines with J gene TRBJ2-1; 16 positions match TRBD2. Per the germline V gene, CDR1 is SGHTA and CDR2 is FQGNSA. CDR3 length: 16 residues. J lost 7 bases, V lost 6 bases, and 6 bases had no gene match. This CDR3 is CASSSPGLAGGNEQFF. The CDR3 DNA reads TGTGCCAGCAGTTCTCCGGGACTAGCGGGGGGGAATGAGCAGTTCTTC.

The chain recombines TRBV13 with TRBJ1-1; weak D call: TRBD1 (5 bases). This CDR3 comprises 15 residues. V was clipped by 6 bases and J by 4 bases, with 18 bases between them. In germline, CDR1 is PRHDT, CDR2 FYEKMQ (reference sequence). As DNA, the CDR3 is TGTGCCAGCAGGCGATATGGGGGAGGGAGCACTGAAGCTTTCTTT. It translates to CASRRYGGGSTEAFF.

The chain employs TRBV28 and TRBJ1-5; no clear D gene. Looked up from germline, CDR1 is MDHEN and CDR2 is SYDVKM. The CDR3 spans 14 residues. Trimming took off 3 bases at V and 2 bases at J, with 8 bases between the two ends. The CDR3 sequence: CASSFWAGNQPQHF. The CDR3 bases are TGTGCCAGCAGTTTTTGGGCAGGCAATCAGCCCCAGCATTTT.

The chain uses TRBV23-1 and TRBJ1-1, with a weak D call TRBD1 (5 bases). TRBV23-1 is known as an ORF, though its function is uncertain. Trimming pared 3 bases from V and 0 bases from J, leaving 17 bases between. This CDR3 contains 17 residues. In DNA, the CDR3 is TGCGCCAGCAGTCACCTACAGGAATTGGGGATGAACACTGAAGCTTTCTTT. Protein product: CASSHLQELGMNTEAFF.

This chain links TRBV19 with TRBJ2-2, with D uncertain. CDR3 length: 16 residues. V lost 7 bases and J 2 bases, leaving 17 bases between the germline ends. Per germline, CDR1 LNHDA and CDR2 SQIVND (reference sequence). The CDR3 region is CASTVLAPLNTGELFF. CDR3 bases: TGTGCCAGTACGGTCTTAGCACCTCTCAACACCGGGGAGCTGTTTTTT.

The chain uses TRBV6-1 and TRBJ1-2; D is uncertain. The germline V gene has CDR1 MNHNS and CDR2 SASEGT. V dropped 3 bases and J dropped 8 bases, with 16 bases sitting between them. The CDR3 is 14 residues long. CDR3 nucleotides: TGTGCCAGCAGTGAGTCGGATAGCCGGCGAGGCTACACCTTC. Its protein product is CASSESDSRRGYTF.

V usage is TRBV18 and J usage is TRBJ2-1, with a possible D match to TRBD2 (5 bases). V lost 0 bases, J lost 8 bases, and 11 bases lay in between. The CDR3 is 14 residues long. CDR1 is KGHSH, CDR2 LQKENI, per germline. The chain's CDR3 is CASSPPAPEDEQFF. CDR3 nucleotide sequence: TGTGCCAGCTCACCACCGGCCCCGGAGGATGAGCAGTTCTTC. Supplemented by reference TRBV18 and TRBJ2-1, the full variable domain reads NAGVMQNPRHLVRRRGQEARLRCSPMKGHSHVYWYRQLPEEGLKFMVYLQKENIIDESGMPKERFSAEFPKEGPSILRIQQVVRGDSAAYFCASSPPAPEDEQFFGPGTRLTVL.